A single sample gave rise to the 9 T cell receptor beta chains below, sequenced in a study of OX40 agonist ivuxolimab in advanced cancers. Data came from immunoSEQ multiplex PCR; TCRdb stores just in-frame clones and leaves some out. The sample carries approximately 13,000 clones, about 70% recorded once. This material consisted of CD4+ or CD8+ T cells sorted from blood, taken in a trial of the OX40 agonist ivuxolimab. These TCRs come from an adult with an advanced solid tumor such as melanoma, head and neck, liver or kidney cancer.

This clone was counted once. This chain connects TRBV29-1 to TRBJ1-2, with TRBD1 matching 11 bases. The CDR3 length is 14 residues. Losses at the gene ends were 7 bases for V and 4 bases for J; bases not matched to a gene: 8. Germline-derived CDR1 and CDR2 are SQVTM and ANQGSEA. The chain's CDR3 is CSGTLGQGGYGYTF. The CDR3 nucleotides read TGCAGCGGTACCCTGGGACAGGGGGGCTATGGCTACACCTTC.

In this sample, this clone turned up once. V usage is TRBV7-8 and J usage is TRBJ2-7; perhaps TRBD2 as D (7 bases). CDR3 length equals 16 residues. Between the trimmed V and J ends, which lost 5 bases and 0 bases, there was a span of 17 bases. Germline assignment: CDR1 SGHVS and CDR2 FQNEAQ. The CDR3 bases are TGTGCCAGCAGCCTGGGGGCGGCGGGGGACTCCTACGAGCAGTACTTC. Protein product: CASSLGAAGDSYEQYF.

This clone was seen more than once but under ten times. The chain combines TRBV11-2 with TRBJ2-7; no firm D call. V lost 3 bases to trimming and J lost 6 bases, with 6 bases between them. The CDR3 loop spans 11 amino acids. Germline V CDR1 and CDR2: SGHAT, FQNNGV. The CDR3 protein is CASSFGSEQYF. In DNA form, the CDR3 reads TGTGCCAGCAGCTTTGGATCCGAGCAGTACTTC.

J is TRBJ1-6 and V is TRBV7-8; tentatively, D is TRBD1 (5 bases). This CDR3 has 13 amino acids. Per the germline V gene, CDR1 is SGHVS and CDR2 is FQNEAQ. Trimming took off 3 bases at V and 7 bases at J, with 7 bases between the two ends. The CDR3 loop is CASSLGGNSPLHF. The DNA of the CDR3 is TGTGCCAGCAGCTTGGGGGGGAATTCACCCCTCCACTTT. The entire variable domain, with the rest obtained from reference TRBV7-8 and TRBJ1-6, is as follows: GAGVSQSPRYKVAKRGQDVALRCDPISGHVSLFWYQQALGQGPEFLTYFQNEAQLDKSGLPSDRFFAERPEGSVSTLKIQRTQQEDSAVYLCASSLGGNSPLHFGNGTRLTVT.

The rearrangement uses TRBV16 and TRBJ1-2, with 10 bases fitting TRBD1. This CDR3 is 12 amino acids long. Trimming at V came to 9 bases and at J to 8 bases, leaving 6 bases not matched to a gene. Germline-derived CDR1 and CDR2 are KGHSY and FQNENV. As DNA, the CDR3 is TGTGCCAGGACCGGGACAGGGGACGGCTACACCTTC. Protein sequence: CARTGTGDGYTF. Supplemented by reference TRBV16 and TRBJ1-2, the full variable domain reads GEEVAQTPKHLVRGEGQKAKLYCAPIKGHSYVFWYQQVLKNEFKFLISFQNENVFDETGMPKERFSAKCLPNSPCSLEIQATKLEDSAVYFCARTGTGDGYTFGSGTRLTVV.

The rearrangement uses TRBV5-1 and TRBJ1-2, with 8 positions matching TRBD1. V was clipped by 4 bases and J by 5 bases; unmatched bases: 10. The CDR3 extends over 15 amino acids. The V gene's germline CDR1 is SGHRS and CDR2 YFSETQ. CDR3: CASSPRQGIGYGYTF. The DNA for the CDR3 is TGCGCCAGCAGCCCGAGACAGGGGATAGGTTATGGCTACACCTTC.

This clone came up a few times. The rearrangement links TRBV18 to TRBJ2-1; D not certain. The CDR3 is 11 amino acids. CDR1 KGHSH and CDR2 LQKENI come from the germline V gene. Trimming removed 2 bases at V and 9 bases at J, with 5 bases between. The CDR3 region is CASSPGFEQFF. Written as DNA, the CDR3 is TGTGCCAGCTCACCAGGCTTTGAGCAGTTCTTC.

This chain uses TRBV5-1 with TRBJ2-7, with TRBD1 matching 9 bases. In germline, CDR1 is SGHRS, CDR2 YFSETQ. V shed 3 bases, J shed 4 bases, and the junction held 5 bases outside the gene matches. The CDR3 is 14 amino acids. DNA for the CDR3: TGCGCCAGCAGCTCTTACAGGGGGCAGTACGAGCAGTACTTC. Translating it yields CASSSYRGQYEQYF.

This clone was seen a handful of times. The genes are TRBV6-4 and TRBJ2-2; 9 nucleotides line up with TRBD1. The length of the CDR3 is 16 residues. CDR1 is MRHNA, CDR2 SNTAGT, per germline. V dropped 3 bases and J dropped 1; count of bases not matched to a gene: 3. This chain's CDR3 is CASSDGGQGNTGELFF. For the CDR3, the DNA is TGTGCCAGCAGTGATGGGGGACAGGGGAACACCGGGGAGCTGTTTTTT.